This T cell receptor beta chain was observed in a study of technical replicates of blood from four donors. In germline, CDR1 is SGDLS, CDR2 YYNGEE. The CDR3 spans 16 residues. V dropped 4 bases and J dropped 7; count of bases not matched to a gene: 10. TCRdb keeps only in-frame clones here, not all; method: immunoSEQ multiplex PCR. The sample has roughly 81,000 clones, 80% to 90% seen once. The receptor's source is a human donor in good health. Some clones in this sample may be carry-over from other donors' samples. The rearrangement links TRBV9 to TRBJ2-2, with 10 bases matching TRBD2. The sample consisted of PBMCs. The CDR3 DNA reads as TGTGCCAGCAGCCTCCAAGCGGGAGGGGTGGGCGGGGAGCTGTTTTTT. Its protein is CASSLQAGGVGGELFF.